This entry is about one T cell receptor (beta chain). Its antigen is not yet known. No much larger clone is present one base from it, and per-base qualities are unavailable. The data were taken from a study of metastatic and nonmetastatic thyroid tumors (dated by TCRdb to 2020 to 2022). General notes on the study: The researchers compared repertoires between peripheral blood samples and tumor or nodule tissue samples from patients with malignant or benign thyroid disease. Broad study findings and their caveats: In both blood and tumor samples, malignant tumors were reported to have significantly higher TCR beta diversity than benign nodules.

Before undergoing thyroid surgery, none of the patients had been given any kind of treatment. The study retrospectively analysed patient clinical samples collected from about 2011 to 2018 using T-cell receptor beta sequencing. The library relied on PCR. TCRdb shows the sequencer as Illumina HiSeq 4000. High-throughput sequencing was used to profile the TCR beta-chain CDR3 region of every patient. The authors' analysis ran thus. Drawing on CDR3 differences between clinicopathological groups, the researchers built a classifier meant to tell apart patients with distant-metastatic papillary thyroid cancer. The Shannon index was used to measure repertoire diversity, and the Morisita-Horn index was used to measure how similar tumor and blood repertoires were. TCRdb itself trimmed the public reads at Q25 with fastp, ran MiXCR and retained productive beta chains. The V and J calls and clone size come from TCRdb's table, not from the authors' own analysis. The sample records 7,500 to 10,000 clones, roughly a third of which are singletons. The top ten clones comprise roughly 21% of the sample.

Relative to germline, V is 6 bases shorter and J is 5 bases shorter, with 10 bases between their ends. Including the terminal cysteine and phenylalanine, the CDR3 comprises 11 residues. Only the CDR3 DNA is retained, 33 bases long and in frame from the first base. Sequences GTSNPN (CDR1) and SVGIG (CDR2) are obtained from the germline V gene (reference sequence). This TCR came from a female donor with papillary thyroid cancer or a benign thyroid nodule (not recorded which). Some clones in this sample may be carry-over from other donors' samples. The sequence is built from TRBV30 and TRBJ1-1; matching of 5 bases hints at TRBD1 as the D gene. Sequenced material: tumor tissue. The CDR3: CACGGETEAFF. The nucleotide sequence is given as TGTGCCTGTGGGGGTGAGACTGAAGCTTTCTTT.